One sample yielded the 9 T cell receptor beta chains listed below, sequenced in a study of blood T cell repertoires in COVID-19 (dated by TCRdb to between 2020 and 2021). Libraries were prepared through the immunoSEQ multiplex PCR assay. TCRdb holds this immuneACCESS table with in-frame rearrangements only. Some clones are missing; in checked studies, unresolved V genes explain under half, and the rest has no known cause. A total of 210,000 or so clones appear in this sample, approximately 84% of them only once. The ten most abundant clones make up 4% to 6% of the sample. Sequencing input: peripheral blood. All receptors derive from a woman between 65 and 79 years old with active or convalescent COVID-19.

In DNA form, the CDR3 reads TGTGCCAGCAGCTTGGCCGAGGGTCCATCACCCCTCCACTTT. It specifies CASSLAEGPSPLHF. This rearrangement joins TRBV5-4 to TRBJ1-6; D is unresolved. Trimming took 0 bases from V and 10 from J, leaving 11 bases between them. The length of the CDR3 is 14 residues. The V gene's germline CDR1 is SGHNT and CDR2 YYREEE (reference sequence).

This rearrangement joins TRBV2 to TRBJ2-3; TRBD2 matches at 9 bases. This CDR3 spans 14 amino acids. Germline V gene lookup returns CDR1 SNHLY and CDR2 FYNNEI. Losses at the gene ends were 6 bases for V and 3 bases for J; bases not matched to a gene: 4. The DNA for the CDR3 is TGTGCCAGCAGGCGGGAGGGTGGGACAGATACGCAGTATTTT. This translates into CASRREGGTDTQYF.

This rearrangement joins TRBV9 to TRBJ2-1; D is unclear. CDR1 and CDR2 from the germline V gene are SGDLS and YYNGEE. The V and J ends lost 3 bases and 2 bases respectively, with 15 bases between them. The CDR3 is 16 amino acids. CDR3 amino acids: CASSGRDLVAYNEQFF. The DNA for the CDR3 is TGTGCCAGCAGCGGGAGAGATCTAGTGGCCTACAATGAGCAGTTCTTC.

This clone has a handful of counts. The chain couples TRBV29-1 to TRBJ2-2; 7 bases agree with TRBD1. Germline V gene data show CDR1 as SQVTM and CDR2 as ANQGSEA. CDR3 length: 16 residues. The junction had 10 bases not matched to a gene; V was cut back by 6 bases and J by 0 bases. CDR3 protein: CSVRQPTGTNTGELFF. The CDR3 coding sequence is TGCAGCGTCCGACAGCCGACAGGGACGAACACCGGGGAGCTGTTTTTT.

The chain couples TRBV15 to TRBJ2-7, with 8 bases matching TRBD2. The V gene's germline CDR1 is LNHNV and CDR2 YYDKDF (reference sequence). V was pared by 2 bases and J by 2 bases, with 8 bases of the junction left unmatched. This CDR3 contains 16 residues. CDR3 sequence reads: CATSRLGAGGAYEQYF. DNA of the CDR3: TGTGCCACCAGCAGACTAGGGGCGGGAGGCGCCTACGAGCAGTACTTC.

The V call is TRBV3-1 (or the pseudogene TRBV3-2), the J call TRBJ2-5; TRBD2 agrees at 10 bases. Germline V gene lookup returns CDR1 LGHDT and CDR2 YNNKEL (reference sequence). After removal of 0 bases from V and 2 bases from J, the junction contained 9 bases not matched to a gene. This CDR3 has 18 residues. As DNA, the CDR3 is TGTGCCAGCAGCCAAGAGGCTAGCGGGAGTCTCCGGCAAGAGACCCAGTACTTC. This translates into CASSQEASGSLRQETQYF.

This chain joins TRBV19 and TRBJ1-2, with D tentatively TRBD1 (5 bases). Germline V gene lookup returns CDR1 LNHDA and CDR2 SQIVND (reference sequence). Trimming took off 3 bases at V and 2 bases at J, with 16 bases between the two ends. CDR3 size: 16 residues. The CDR3 here is CASSMKGGTPNYGYTF. DNA for the CDR3: TGTGCCAGTAGTATGAAGGGCGGGACGCCGAACTATGGCTACACCTTC.

This sequence joins TRBV6-5 and TRBJ1-2, with TRBD1 matching 8 bases. This CDR3 has 14 residues. V lost 8 bases and J lost 1; bases outside the gene matches: 6. From germline, CDR1 is MNHEY and CDR2 SVGAGI. The CDR3, as DNA: TGTGCCAGCCGAAGGACAGGGCTTAACTATGGCTACACCTTC. The encoded protein is CASRRTGLNYGYTF.

V gene TRBV15 combines with J gene TRBJ1-4; 7 bases agree with TRBD1. Trimming removed 6 bases from V and 3 bases from J; junction bases left unmatched: 4. The V gene's germline CDR1 is LNHNV and CDR2 YYDKDF (reference sequence). This CDR3 comprises 14 residues. This CDR3 is CATSTQGSNEKLFF. CDR3 in DNA: TGTGCCACCAGTACACAGGGGTCTAATGAAAAACTGTTTTTT. The variable domain in full, completed from reference TRBV15 and TRBJ1-4, reads DAMVIQNPRYQVTQFGKPVTLSCSQTLNHNVMYWYQQKSSQAPKLLFHYYDKDFNNEADTPDNFQSRRPNTSFCFLDIRSPGLGDTAMYLCATSTQGSNEKLFFGSGTQLSVL.